This T cell receptor beta chain was recovered during a study of CD8 T cells in Susac syndrome. Study-level findings and limits: TCR sequencing and HLA analysis covered a relatively small number of individuals.

V gave up 0 bases and J gave up 4 bases, with 8 bases separating them. There are 14 residues in the CDR3. Germline V lookup: CDR1 SGHRS, CDR2 YFSETQ. This clonotype appeared a few times. What it binds is unknown. With random hexamers, reverse transcription was performed on about 0.45 to 1 ug of RNA. immunoSEQ multiplex PCR amplified TCR beta CDR3 across 54 Vbeta, 13 Jbeta. One entry per CDR3 protein, called by TCRdb with MiXCR from the immunoSEQ multiplex PCR reads. The sample shows some 170,000 distinct CDR3 sequences, roughly 95% of them seen only once. CD8+ and CD4+ T cells circulating in blood were sequenced for TCR beta. Multiple sclerosis controls were treatment-naive patients with stable or active relapsing-remitting disease.

Material for sequencing was CD4+ T cells from PBMCs. The chain joins TRBV5-1 to TRBJ1-3; D gene uncertain. This TCR derives from a human donor with multiple sclerosis. The CDR3 DNA sequence: TGCGCCAGCAGCTTGGACCGGACGGGAAACACCATATATTTT. It specifies CASSLDRTGNTIYF.